This T cell receptor (beta chain) was identified in a study of regulatory T cells in long-lasting Graves disease. Time point denoted: persistent/refractory GD, antithyroid drugs over 5 years with positive TRAb. Researchers made the TCR library from RNA that was extracted from PBMCs. Arm-PCR of CDR3 regions with iRepertoire HTBI primers generated TCR beta libraries. TCRdb used MiXCR to reprocess the multiplex PCR reads, holding one entry per CDR3 protein. The data contain 600,000 to 800,000 distinct CDR3 sequences, 30% of them singletons. With respect to this clonotype: Its antigen is undetermined.

Study-wide results and caveats: New patients shared fewer public clonotypes (approximately 1,000) than persistent patients did (around 3,000).

CDR3 length: 16 residues. Germline V gene lookup returns CDR1 MNHNS and CDR2 SASEGT. Trimming removed 1 base from V and 6 bases from J; junction bases left unmatched: 3. The input for sequencing was peripheral blood mononuclear cells (PBMCs), taken when the disease was refractory, from a patient treated with antithyroid drugs. The sequence was obtained from a female donor with Graves disease. The gene calls are TRBV6-1 and TRBJ2-2; 12 bases line up with TRBD1. This CDR3 reads CASSEEGTGGSGELFF. The CDR3 coding sequence is TGTGCCAGCAGTGAAGAAGGGACAGGGGGCTCCGGGGAGCTGTTTTTT.